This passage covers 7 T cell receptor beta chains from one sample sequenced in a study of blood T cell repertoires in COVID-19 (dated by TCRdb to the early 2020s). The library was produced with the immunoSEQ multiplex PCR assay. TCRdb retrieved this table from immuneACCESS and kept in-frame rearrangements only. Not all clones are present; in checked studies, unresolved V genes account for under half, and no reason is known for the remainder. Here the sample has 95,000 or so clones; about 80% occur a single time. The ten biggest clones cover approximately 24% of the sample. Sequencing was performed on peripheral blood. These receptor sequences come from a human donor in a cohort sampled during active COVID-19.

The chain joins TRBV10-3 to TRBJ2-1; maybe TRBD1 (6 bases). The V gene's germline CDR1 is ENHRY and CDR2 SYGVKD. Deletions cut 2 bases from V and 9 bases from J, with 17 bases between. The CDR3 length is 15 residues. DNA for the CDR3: TGTGCCATCAGTGAGGGAAACCCAGGGGTCGCTGAGCAGTTCTTC. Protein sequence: CAISEGNPGVAEQFF.

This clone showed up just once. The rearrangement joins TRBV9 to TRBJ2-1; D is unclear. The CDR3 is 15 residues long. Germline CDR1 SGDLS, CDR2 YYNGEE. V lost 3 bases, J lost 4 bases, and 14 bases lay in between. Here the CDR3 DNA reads TGTGCCAGCAGCGATCTCCACTCAAGTTACAATGAGCAGTTCTTC. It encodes CASSDLHSSYNEQFF.

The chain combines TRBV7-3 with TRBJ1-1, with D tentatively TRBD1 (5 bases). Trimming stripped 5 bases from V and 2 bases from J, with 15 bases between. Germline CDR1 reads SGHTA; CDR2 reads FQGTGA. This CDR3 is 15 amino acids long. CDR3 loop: CASSLQGLGNTEAFF. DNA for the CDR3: TGTGCCAGCAGCCTTCAGGGATTGGGTAACACTGAAGCTTTCTTT.

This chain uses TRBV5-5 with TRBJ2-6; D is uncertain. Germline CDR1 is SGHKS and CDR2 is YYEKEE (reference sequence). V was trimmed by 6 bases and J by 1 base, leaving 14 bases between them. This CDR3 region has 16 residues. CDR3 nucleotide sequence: TGTGCCAGCATAGCTAATCCGGCATCTGGGGCCAACGTCCTGACTTTC. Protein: CASIANPASGANVLTF.

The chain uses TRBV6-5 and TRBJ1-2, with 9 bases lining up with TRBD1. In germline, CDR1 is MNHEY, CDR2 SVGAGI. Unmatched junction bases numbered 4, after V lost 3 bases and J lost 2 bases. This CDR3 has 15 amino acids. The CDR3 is CASSYGGTGNYGYTF. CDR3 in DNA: TGTGCCAGCAGTTATGGTGGGACAGGGAACTATGGCTACACCTTC.

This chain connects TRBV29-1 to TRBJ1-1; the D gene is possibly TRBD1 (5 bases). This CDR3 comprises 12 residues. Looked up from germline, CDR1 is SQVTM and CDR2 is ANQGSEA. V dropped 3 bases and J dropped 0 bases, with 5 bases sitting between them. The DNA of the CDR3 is TGCAGCGTTGACAGGGTGAACACTGAAGCTTTCTTT. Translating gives CSVDRVNTEAFF.

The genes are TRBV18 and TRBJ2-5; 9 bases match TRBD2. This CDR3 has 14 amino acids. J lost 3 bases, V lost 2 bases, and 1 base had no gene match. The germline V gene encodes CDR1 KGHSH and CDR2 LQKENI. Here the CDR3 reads CASSPRTSEETQYF. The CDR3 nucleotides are TGTGCCAGCTCACCAAGGACTAGCGAAGAGACCCAGTACTTC.